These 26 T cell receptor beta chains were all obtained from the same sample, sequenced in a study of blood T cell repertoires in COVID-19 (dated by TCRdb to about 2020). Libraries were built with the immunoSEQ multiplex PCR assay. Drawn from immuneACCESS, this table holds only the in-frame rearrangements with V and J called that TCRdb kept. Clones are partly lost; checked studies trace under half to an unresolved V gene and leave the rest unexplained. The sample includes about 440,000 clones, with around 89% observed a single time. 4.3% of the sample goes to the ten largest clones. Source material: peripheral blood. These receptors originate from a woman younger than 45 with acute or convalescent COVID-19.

CDR3 loop: CASSPRQGSYTF. The CDR3 nucleotides are TGTGCCAGCAGCCCAAGACAGGGGAGCTACACCTTC. The chain is built from TRBV28 and TRBJ1-2; 8 bases are shared with TRBD1. The CDR3 contains 12 residues. J was trimmed by 9 bases and V by 6 bases; bases with no gene match: 6. Germline V gene lookup returns CDR1 MDHEN and CDR2 SYDVKM.

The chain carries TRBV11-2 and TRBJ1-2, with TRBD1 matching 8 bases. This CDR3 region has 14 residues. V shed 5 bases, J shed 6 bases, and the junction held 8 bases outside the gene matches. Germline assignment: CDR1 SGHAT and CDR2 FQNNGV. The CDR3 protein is CASSRAGQGNGYTF. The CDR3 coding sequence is TGTGCCAGCAGCAGGGCCGGACAGGGAAATGGCTACACCTTC.

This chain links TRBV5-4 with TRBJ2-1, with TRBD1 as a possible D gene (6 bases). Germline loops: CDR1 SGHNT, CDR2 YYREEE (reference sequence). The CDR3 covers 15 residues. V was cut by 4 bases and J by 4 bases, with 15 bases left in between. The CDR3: CASSRGGKGYNEQFF. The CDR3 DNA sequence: TGTGCCAGCAGCCGAGGGGGTAAGGGGTACAATGAGCAGTTCTTC.

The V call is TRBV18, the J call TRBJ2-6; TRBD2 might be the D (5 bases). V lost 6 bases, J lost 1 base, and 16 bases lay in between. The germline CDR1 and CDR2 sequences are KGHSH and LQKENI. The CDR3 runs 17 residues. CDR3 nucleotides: TGTGCCAGCTCGGTGACGGGGTTCGGTTCTGGGGCCAACGTCCTGACTTTC. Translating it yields CASSVTGFGSGANVLTF. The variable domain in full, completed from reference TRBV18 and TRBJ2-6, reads NAGVMQNPRHLVRRRGQEARLRCSPMKGHSHVYWYRQLPEEGLKFMVYLQKENIIDESGMPKERFSAEFPKEGPSILRIQQVVRGDSAAYFCASSVTGFGSGANVLTFGAGSRLTVL.

The CDR3 DNA sequence: TGCGCCAGCAGCCAAGGGCAGGCCATCCGCAATCAGCCCCAGCATTTT. It codes for CASSQGQAIRNQPQHF. The genes are TRBV4-1 and TRBJ1-5; no clear D gene. Germline lookup yields CDR1 MGHRA and CDR2 YSYEKL. The V and J ends lost 1 base and 2 bases respectively, with 12 bases between them. There are 16 residues in the CDR3.

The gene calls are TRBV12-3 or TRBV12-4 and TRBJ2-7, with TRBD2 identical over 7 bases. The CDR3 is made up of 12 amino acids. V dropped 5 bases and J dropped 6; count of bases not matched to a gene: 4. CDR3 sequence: CASSPSGGEQYF. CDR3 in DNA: TGTGCCAGCAGTCCTTCGGGGGGCGAGCAGTACTTC.

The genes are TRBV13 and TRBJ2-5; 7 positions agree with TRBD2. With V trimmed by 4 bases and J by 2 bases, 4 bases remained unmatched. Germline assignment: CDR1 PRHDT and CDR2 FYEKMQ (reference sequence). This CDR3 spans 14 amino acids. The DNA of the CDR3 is TGTGCCAGCAGCTCACCGGGAGGTCAAGAGACCCAGTACTTC. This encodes CASSSPGGQETQYF.

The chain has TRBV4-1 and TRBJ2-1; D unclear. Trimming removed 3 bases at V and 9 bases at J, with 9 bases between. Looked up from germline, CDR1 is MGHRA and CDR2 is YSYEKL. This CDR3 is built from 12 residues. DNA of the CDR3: TGCGCCAGCAGCCAGGAGAGAGGTGAGCAGTTCTTC. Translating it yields CASSQERGEQFF.

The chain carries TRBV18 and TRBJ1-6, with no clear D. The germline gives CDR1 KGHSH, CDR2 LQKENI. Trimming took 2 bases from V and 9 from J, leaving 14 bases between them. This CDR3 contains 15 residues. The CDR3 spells CASSPKADLGSPLHF. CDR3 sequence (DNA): TGTGCCAGCTCACCAAAAGCCGACTTGGGTTCACCCCTCCACTTT. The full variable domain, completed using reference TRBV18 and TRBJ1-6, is NAGVMQNPRHLVRRRGQEARLRCSPMKGHSHVYWYRQLPEEGLKFMVYLQKENIIDESGMPKERFSAEFPKEGPSILRIQQVVRGDSAAYFCASSPKADLGSPLHFGNGTRLTVT.

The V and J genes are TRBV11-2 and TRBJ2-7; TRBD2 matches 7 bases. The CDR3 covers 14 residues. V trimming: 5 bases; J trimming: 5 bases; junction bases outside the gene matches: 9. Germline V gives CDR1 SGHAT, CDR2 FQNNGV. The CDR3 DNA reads TGTGCCAGCAGCAACCCCGGGGGGTCCCACGAGCAGTACTTC. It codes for CASSNPGGSHEQYF.

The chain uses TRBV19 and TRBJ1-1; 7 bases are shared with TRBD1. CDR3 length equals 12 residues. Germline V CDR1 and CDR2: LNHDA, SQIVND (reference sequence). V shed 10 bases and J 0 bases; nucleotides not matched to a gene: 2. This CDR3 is CAKQGLNTEAFF. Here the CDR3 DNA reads TGTGCCAAACAGGGGCTGAACACTGAAGCTTTCTTT.

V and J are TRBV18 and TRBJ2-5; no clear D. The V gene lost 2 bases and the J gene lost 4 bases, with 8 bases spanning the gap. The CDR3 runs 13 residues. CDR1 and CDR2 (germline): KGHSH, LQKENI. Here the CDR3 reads CASSPIRSETQYF. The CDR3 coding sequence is TGTGCCAGCTCACCAATTCGTTCAGAGACCCAGTACTTC. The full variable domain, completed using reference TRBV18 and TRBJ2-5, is NAGVMQNPRHLVRRRGQEARLRCSPMKGHSHVYWYRQLPEEGLKFMVYLQKENIIDESGMPKERFSAEFPKEGPSILRIQQVVRGDSAAYFCASSPIRSETQYFGPGTRLLVL.

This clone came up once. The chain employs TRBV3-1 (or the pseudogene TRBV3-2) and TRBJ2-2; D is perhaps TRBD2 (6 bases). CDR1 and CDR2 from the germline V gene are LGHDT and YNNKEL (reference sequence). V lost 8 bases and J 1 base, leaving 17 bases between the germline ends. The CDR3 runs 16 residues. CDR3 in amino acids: CASCRFGTENTGELFF. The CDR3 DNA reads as TGTGCCAGCTGCCGGTTTGGGACTGAGAACACCGGGGAGCTGTTTTTT.

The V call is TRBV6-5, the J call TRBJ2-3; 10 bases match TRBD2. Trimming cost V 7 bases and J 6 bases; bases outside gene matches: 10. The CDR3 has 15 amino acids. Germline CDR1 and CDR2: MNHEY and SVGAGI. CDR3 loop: CASTWASGGRDTQYF. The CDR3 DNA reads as TGTGCCAGCACTTGGGCTAGCGGGGGTAGGGATACGCAGTATTTT.

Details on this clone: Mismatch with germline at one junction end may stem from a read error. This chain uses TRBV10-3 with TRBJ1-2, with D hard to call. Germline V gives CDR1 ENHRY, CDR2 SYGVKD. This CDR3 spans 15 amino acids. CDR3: CAISPIEGGSYGHTF. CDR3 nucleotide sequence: TGTGCCATCAGTCCAATAGAGGGCGGATCCTATGGCCACACCTTC.

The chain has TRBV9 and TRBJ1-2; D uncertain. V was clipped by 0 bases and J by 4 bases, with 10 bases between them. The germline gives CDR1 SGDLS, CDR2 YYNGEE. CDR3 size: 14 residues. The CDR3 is CASSVDPSSYGYTF. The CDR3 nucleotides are TGTGCCAGCAGCGTAGATCCCTCCTCCTATGGCTACACCTTC.

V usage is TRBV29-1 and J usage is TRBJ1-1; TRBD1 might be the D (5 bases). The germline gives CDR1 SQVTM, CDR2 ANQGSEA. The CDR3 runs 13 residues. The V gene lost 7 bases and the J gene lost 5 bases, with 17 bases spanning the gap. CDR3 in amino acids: CSGGAGLGTEAFF. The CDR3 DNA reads TGCAGCGGCGGGGCGGGTTTGGGAACTGAAGCTTTCTTT.

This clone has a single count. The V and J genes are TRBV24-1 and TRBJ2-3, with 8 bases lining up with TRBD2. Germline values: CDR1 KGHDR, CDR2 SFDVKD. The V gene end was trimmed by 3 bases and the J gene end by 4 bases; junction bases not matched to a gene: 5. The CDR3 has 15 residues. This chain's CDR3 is CATSDDRGGPDTQYF. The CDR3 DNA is TGTGCCACCAGTGATGACCGGGGGGGACCAGATACGCAGTATTTT.

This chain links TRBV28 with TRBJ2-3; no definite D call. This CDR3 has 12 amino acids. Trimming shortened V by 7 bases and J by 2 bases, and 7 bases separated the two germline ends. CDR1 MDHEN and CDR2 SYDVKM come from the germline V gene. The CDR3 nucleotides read TGTGCCAGCAATCGGTTCACAGATACGCAGTATTTT. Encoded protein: CASNRFTDTQYF.

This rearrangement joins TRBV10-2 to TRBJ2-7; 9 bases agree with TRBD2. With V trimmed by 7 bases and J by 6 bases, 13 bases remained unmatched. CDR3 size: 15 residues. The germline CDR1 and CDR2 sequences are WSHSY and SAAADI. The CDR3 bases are TGCGCCAGCACCGGGGGTAGCGGGGGCTATCGCGAGCAGTACTTC. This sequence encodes CASTGGSGGYREQYF.

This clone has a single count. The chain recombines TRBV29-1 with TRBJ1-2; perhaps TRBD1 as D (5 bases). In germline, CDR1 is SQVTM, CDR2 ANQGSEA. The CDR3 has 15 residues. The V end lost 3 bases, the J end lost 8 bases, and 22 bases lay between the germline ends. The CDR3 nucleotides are TGCAGCGTTGACCCTTCCCAGGGTGGTTGGAGCGGCTACACCTTC. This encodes CSVDPSQGGWSGYTF.

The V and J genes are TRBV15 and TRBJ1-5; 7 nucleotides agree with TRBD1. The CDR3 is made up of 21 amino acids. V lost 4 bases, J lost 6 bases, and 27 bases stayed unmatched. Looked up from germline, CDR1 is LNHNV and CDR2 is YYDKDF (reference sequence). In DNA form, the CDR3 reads TGTGCCACCAGCAAAACTCCGGGACAGATAATTATCTCAGAGGGCGGTCAGCCCCAGCATTTT. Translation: CATSKTPGQIIISEGGQPQHF.

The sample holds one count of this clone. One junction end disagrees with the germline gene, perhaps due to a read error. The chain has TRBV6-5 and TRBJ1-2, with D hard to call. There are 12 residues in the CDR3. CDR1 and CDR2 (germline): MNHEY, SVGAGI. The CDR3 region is CASSDGNYGYIF. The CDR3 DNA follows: TGTGCCAGCTCAGACGGGAACTATGGCTACATCTTC.

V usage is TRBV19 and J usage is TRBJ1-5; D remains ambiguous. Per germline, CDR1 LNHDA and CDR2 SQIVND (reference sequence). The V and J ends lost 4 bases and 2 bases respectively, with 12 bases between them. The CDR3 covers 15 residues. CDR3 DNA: TGTGCCAGTAGTACGTCGGCGCGGGGCAATCAGCCCCAGCATTTT. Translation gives CASSTSARGNQPQHF.

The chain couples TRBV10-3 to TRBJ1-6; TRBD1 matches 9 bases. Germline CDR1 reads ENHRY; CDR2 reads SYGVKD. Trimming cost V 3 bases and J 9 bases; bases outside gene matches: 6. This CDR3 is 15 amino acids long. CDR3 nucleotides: TGTGCCATCAGTGATCACACAGGGGGCGTTTCACCCCTCCACTTT. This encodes CAISDHTGGVSPLHF.

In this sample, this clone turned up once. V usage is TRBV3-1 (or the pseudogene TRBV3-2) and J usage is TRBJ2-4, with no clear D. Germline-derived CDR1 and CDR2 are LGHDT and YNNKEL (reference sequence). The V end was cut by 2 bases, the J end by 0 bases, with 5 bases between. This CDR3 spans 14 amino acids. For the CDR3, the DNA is TGTGCCAGCAGCCAAACAGCAGCCAAAAACATTCAGTACTTC. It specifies CASSQTAAKNIQYF.